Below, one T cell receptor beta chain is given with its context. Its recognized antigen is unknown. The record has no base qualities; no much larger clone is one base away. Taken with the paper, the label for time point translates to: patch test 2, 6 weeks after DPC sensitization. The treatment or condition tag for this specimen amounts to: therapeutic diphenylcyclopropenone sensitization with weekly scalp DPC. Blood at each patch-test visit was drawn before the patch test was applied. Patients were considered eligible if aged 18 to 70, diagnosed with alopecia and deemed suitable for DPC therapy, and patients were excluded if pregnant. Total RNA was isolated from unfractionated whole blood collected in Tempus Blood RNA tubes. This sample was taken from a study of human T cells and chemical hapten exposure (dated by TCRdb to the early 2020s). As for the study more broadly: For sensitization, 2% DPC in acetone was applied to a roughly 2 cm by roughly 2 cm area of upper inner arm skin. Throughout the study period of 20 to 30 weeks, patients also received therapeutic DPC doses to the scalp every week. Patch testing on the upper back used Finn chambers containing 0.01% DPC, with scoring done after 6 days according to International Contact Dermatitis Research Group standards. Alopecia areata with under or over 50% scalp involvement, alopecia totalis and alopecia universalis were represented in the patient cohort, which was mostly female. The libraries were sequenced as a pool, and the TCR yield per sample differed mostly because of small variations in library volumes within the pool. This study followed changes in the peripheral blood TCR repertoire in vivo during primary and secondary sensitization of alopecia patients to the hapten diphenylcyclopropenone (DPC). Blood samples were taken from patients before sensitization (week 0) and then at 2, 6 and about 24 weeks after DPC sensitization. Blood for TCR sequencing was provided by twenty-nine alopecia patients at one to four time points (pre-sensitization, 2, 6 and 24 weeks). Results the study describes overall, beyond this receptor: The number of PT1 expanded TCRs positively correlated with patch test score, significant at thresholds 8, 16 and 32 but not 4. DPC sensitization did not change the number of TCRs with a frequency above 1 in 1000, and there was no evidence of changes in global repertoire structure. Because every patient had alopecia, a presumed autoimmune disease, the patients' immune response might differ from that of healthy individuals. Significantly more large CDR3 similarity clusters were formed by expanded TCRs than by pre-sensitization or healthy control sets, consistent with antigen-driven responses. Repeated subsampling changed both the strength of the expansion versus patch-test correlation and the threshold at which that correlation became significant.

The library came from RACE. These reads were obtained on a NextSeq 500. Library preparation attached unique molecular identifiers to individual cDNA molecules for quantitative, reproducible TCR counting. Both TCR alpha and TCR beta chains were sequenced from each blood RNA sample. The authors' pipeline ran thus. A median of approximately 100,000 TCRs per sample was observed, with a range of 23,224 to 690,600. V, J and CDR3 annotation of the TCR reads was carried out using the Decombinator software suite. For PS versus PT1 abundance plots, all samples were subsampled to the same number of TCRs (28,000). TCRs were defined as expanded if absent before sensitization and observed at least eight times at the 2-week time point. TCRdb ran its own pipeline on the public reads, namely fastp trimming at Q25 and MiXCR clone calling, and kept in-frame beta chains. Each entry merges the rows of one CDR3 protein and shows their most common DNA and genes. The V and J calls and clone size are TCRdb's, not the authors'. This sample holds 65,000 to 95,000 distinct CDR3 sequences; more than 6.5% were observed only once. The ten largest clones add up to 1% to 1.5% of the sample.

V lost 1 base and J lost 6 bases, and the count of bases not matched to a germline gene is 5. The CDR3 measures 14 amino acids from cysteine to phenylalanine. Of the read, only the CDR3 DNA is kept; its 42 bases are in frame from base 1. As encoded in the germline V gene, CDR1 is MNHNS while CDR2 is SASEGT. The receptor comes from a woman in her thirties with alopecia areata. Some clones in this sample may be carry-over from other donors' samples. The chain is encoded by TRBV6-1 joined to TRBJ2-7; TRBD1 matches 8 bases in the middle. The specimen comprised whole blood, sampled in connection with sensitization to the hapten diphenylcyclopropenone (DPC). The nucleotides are TGTGCCAGCAGTGAAGGGCAGGGGGCCTCCGAGCAGTACTTC. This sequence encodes CASSEGQGASEQYF.